This is a list of T cell receptor beta chains from one sample in a study of blood T cells in healthy people across ages. TCRdb re-called the 5' RACE reads through MiXCR, storing one row per CDR3 protein. The sample holds about 730,000 distinct CDR3 sequences, roughly 47% seen once. The sequenced sample was blood. All receptors derive from a woman aged 60-70 years in good health. Each CDR3 is given with its conserved first and last residue. Each record gives: D gene, clone size, J gene, V gene, CDR3 protein, CDR3 DNA. The D gene is left open where the match is weak. For some rows the clone size is stated as once, few or many, or as a class when expanded; others skip it.

- | - | TRBJ2-3 | TRBV12-3/TRBV12-4 | CASRTLGADTQYF | TGTGCCAGCAGAACCCTGGGGGCAGATACGCAGTATTTT
TRBD2 | - | TRBJ2-7 | TRBV7-2 | CASSLAQKAGREQYF | TGTGCCAGCAGCTTAGCGCAAAAAGCGGGACGCGAGCAGTACTTC
- | many | TRBJ2-5 | TRBV5-1 | CASSLAEVQETQYF | TGCGCCAGCAGCTTGGCCGAGGTACAAGAGACCCAGTACTTC
TRBD2 | - | TRBJ2-5 | TRBV12-3/TRBV12-4 | CASRILAGGVEETQYF | TGTGCCAGCAGAATCCTAGCGGGGGGGGTCGAGGAGACCCAGTACTTC
- | many | TRBJ2-1 | TRBV6-2/TRBV6-3 | CASSYSKIPVGNEQFF | TGTGCCAGCAGTTACTCGAAAATCCCAGTGGGAAATGAGCAGTTCTTC
- | few | TRBJ1-6 | TRBV4-3 | CASSQEPGRGAPLHF | TGCGCCAGCAGCCAAGAACCGGGGAGAGGGGCACCCCTCCACTTT
TRBD2 | - | TRBJ2-5 | TRBV2 | CASRTSGDKETQYF | TGTGCCAGCAGAACTAGCGGGGATAAAGAGACCCAGTACTTC
- | - | TRBJ2-1 | TRBV9 | CASSHEFVPSGAEQLF | TGTGCCAGCAGCCACGAGTTTGTCCCGTCAGGAGCCGAGCAGTTATTC
- | - | TRBJ2-3 | TRBV24-1 | CAIRDPSTDTQYF | TGTGCCATCAGGGACCCTAGCACAGATACGCAGTATTTT
TRBD1 | - | TRBJ1-5 | TRBV6-2/TRBV6-3 | CASSSRTGKLAYSNQPQHF | TGTGCCAGCAGTTCCCGGACAGGGAAATTGGCATATAGCAATCAGCCCCAGCATTTT
- | - | TRBJ2-3 | TRBV12-3/TRBV12-4 | CASRQAWVPSTDTQYF | TGTGCCAGCAGACAAGCGTGGGTCCCAAGCACAGATACGCAGTATTTT
- | few | TRBJ2-7 | TRBV4-3 | CASSPAEGAAYEQYF | TGCGCCAGCAGCCCGGCCGAGGGAGCGGCCTACGAGCAGTACTTC
TRBD2 | - | TRBJ2-5 | TRBV6-6 | CASIPGLAANEQYF | TGTGCCAGCATCCCGGGACTAGCAGCGAATGAGCAGTACTTC
- | few | TRBJ1-4 | TRBV6-6 | CASMFGRNEKLFF | TGTGCCAGCATGTTCGGGAGGAATGAAAAACTGTTTTTT
TRBD2 | - | TRBJ2-7 | TRBV6-1 | CASSERGESCEQYF | TGTGCCAGCAGTGAGCGGGGGGAAAGCTGCGAGCAGTACTTC
TRBD1 | - | TRBJ2-1 | TRBV5-1 | CASRDPGGAGEQFF | TGCGCCAGCAGGGATCCAGGGGGCGCGGGTGAGCAGTTCTTC
TRBD2 | - | TRBJ2-7 | TRBV4-1 | CASSQEQTGGTYEQYF | TGCGCCAGCAGCCAAGAGCAAACGGGAGGGACATACGAGCAGTACTTC
TRBD1 | many | TRBJ1-2 | TRBV6-4 | CASSRETGGGYTF | TGTGCCAGCAGTCGTGAGACAGGGGGAGGCTACACCTTC
TRBD1 | - | TRBJ2-7 | TRBV18 | CASSPTGQGLGEQYF | TGTGCCAGCTCACCGACAGGACAGGGTTTAGGCGAGCAGTACTTC
TRBD1 | few | TRBJ2-3 | TRBV28 | CASSQTGQGDADTQYF | TGTGCCAGCAGTCAGACTGGACAGGGTGACGCAGATACGCAGTATTTT
TRBD1 | few | TRBJ2-3 | TRBV12-3/TRBV12-4 | CASSFQGQGNADTQYF | TGTGCCAGCAGTTTCCAGGGACAGGGAAATGCAGATACGCAGTATTTT
- | - | TRBJ1-4 | TRBV12-3/TRBV12-4 | CASSFYEKLFF | TGTGCCAGCAGTTTCTATGAAAAACTGTTTTTT
TRBD2 | - | TRBJ2-5 | TRBV10-3 | CAISVGSGEQETQYF | TGTGCCATCAGTGTCGGTAGCGGGGAACAAGAGACCCAGTACTTC
- | few | TRBJ1-5 | TRBV20-1 | CSARGLVGASSNQPQHF | TGCAGTGCTAGAGGCCTCGTAGGGGCCTCTAGCAATCAGCCCCAGCATTTT
TRBD2 | few | TRBJ2-3 | TRBV20-1 | CSARDLRGLERFDTQYF | TGCAGTGCTAGAGATCTACGGGGACTAGAAAGGTTCGATACGCAGTATTTT
TRBD2 | few | TRBJ2-1 | TRBV5-1 | CASSFGAGRGNEQFF | TGCGCCAGCAGCTTTGGAGCGGGAAGGGGTAATGAGCAGTTCTTC
- | few | TRBJ2-1 | TRBV20-1 | CSANPSYNEQFF | TGCAGTGCCAATCCCTCCTACAATGAGCAGTTCTTC
- | few | TRBJ2-7 | TRBV18 | CASSPKGKQSYEQYF | TGTGCCAGCTCACCAAAGGGTAAACAATCCTACGAGCAGTACTTC
TRBD1 | - | TRBJ2-3 | TRBV7-9 | CASSSWTGKDTQYF | TGTGCCAGCAGCTCTTGGACAGGGAAAGATACGCAGTATTTT
- | few | TRBJ2-3 | TRBV7-9 | CASSLGRGGPDTQYF | TGTGCCAGCAGCTTAGGACGCGGGGGCCCAGATACGCAGTATTTT
TRBD1 | - | TRBJ2-7 | TRBV7-2 | CASSTRDRGHEQYF | TGTGCCAGCAGCACACGGGACAGGGGCCACGAGCAGTACTTC
- | once | TRBJ1-1 | TRBV29-1 | CSVEVGAWDGTEAFF | TGCAGCGTTGAGGTCGGGGCGTGGGACGGCACTGAAGCTTTCTTT
- | few | TRBJ2-1 | TRBV19 | CASSGRELPYNEQFF | TGTGCCAGTAGTGGCCGGGAGCTCCCCTACAATGAGCAGTTCTTC
- | - | TRBJ2-7 | TRBV7-3 | CASSFPLGHLYEQYF | TGTGCCAGCAGCTTTCCATTGGGACACCTTTACGAGCAGTACTTC
TRBD2 | - | TRBJ2-4 | TRBV12-5 | CASGFSAGGLAKNIQYF | TGTGCTAGTGGTTTTTCAGCGGGGGGCTTAGCCAAAAACATTCAGTACTTC
- | once | TRBJ2-7 | TRBV25-1 | CASMPRWGDEQYF | TGTGCCAGCATGCCCCGTTGGGGGGACGAGCAGTACTTC
- | - | TRBJ1-5 | TRBV18 | CASSSPWGGGSNQPQHF | TGTGCCAGCTCATCCCCTTGGGGGGGAGGTAGCAATCAGCCCCAGCATTTT
TRBD2 | few | TRBJ2-1 | TRBV5-1 | CASSFTSGGAGSYNEQFF | TGCGCCAGCAGCTTCACTAGCGGGGGGGCCGGTTCCTACAATGAGCAGTTCTTC
TRBD1 | - | TRBJ2-3 | TRBV10-3 | CAISESETGALGTQYF | TGTGCCATCAGTGAGTCGGAAACAGGGGCCCTAGGTACGCAGTATTTT
- | - | TRBJ2-1 | TRBV29-1 | CSVEGRAGNEQFF | TGCAGCGTTGAGGGCAGGGCCGGTAATGAGCAGTTCTTC
- | many | TRBJ2-7 | TRBV20-1 | CSATAASDPYEQYF | TGCAGTGCCACGGCAGCTAGCGATCCCTACGAGCAGTACTTC
- | few | TRBJ2-5 | TRBV7-6 | CASSLEGGARETQYF | TGTGCCAGCAGCTTAGAAGGTGGGGCTCGGGAGACCCAGTACTTC
TRBD1 | few | TRBJ2-7 | TRBV13 | CASSLAGQGTSYEQYF | TGTGCCAGCAGCTTAGCGGGACAGGGGACCTCCTACGAGCAGTACTTC
- | - | TRBJ2-3 | TRBV24-1 | CATRFPGSTDTQYF | TGTGCCACCAGGTTCCCAGGGAGCACAGATACGCAGTATTTT
- | - | TRBJ2-1 | TRBV7-2 | CASSYQGPNEQFF | TGTGCCAGCAGCTACCAGGGCCCCAATGAGCAGTTCTTC
- | - | TRBJ2-7 | TRBV10-3 | CAATASLTLYEQYF | TGTGCCGCCACTGCTAGTTTGACCTTATACGAGCAGTACTTC